This TCR beta chain was recorded in a study of cytomegalovirus exposure and HLA in healthy donors. General study findings and limits: A previous analysis found most TCR beta V segments productive roughly 87% or roughly 30% of the time.

The CDR3 contains 13 residues. Trimming cost V 6 bases and J 0 bases; bases outside gene matches: 4. CDR1 is SQVTM, CDR2 ANQGSEA, per germline. Both 60 Vbeta primers and 13 Jbeta primers went into the PCR. The data were produced by immunoSEQ multiplex PCR, yet TCRdb's version contains in-frame clones alone and is incomplete. The data hold over 200,000 clones, with around 89% observed a single time. Regarding this clone: The antigen remains unidentified.

V is TRBV29-1 and J is TRBJ2-7; 8 bases agree with TRBD1. The sample comprised PBMCs. This TCR came from a young woman in good health and CMV-seronegative. CDR3 in amino acids: CSVRQGPSYEQYF. DNA for the CDR3: TGCAGCGTCCGACAGGGGCCCTCCTACGAGCAGTACTTC.